This entry concerns a single TCR beta chain. Its antigen is not yet known. One base away there is no much larger clone; base qualities are not given. At one collaborating source in Seattle, patients were enrolled during active infection and were followed longitudinally through the course of disease. Collaborating institutions collected whole blood in K2EDTA tubes following their own protocols. For TCRbeta analysis, collaborators shipped samples in one of three forms: frozen whole blood, isolated PBMCs, or DNA extracted from either of those sample types. This sample was included in a study of blood T cell repertoires in COVID-19 (dated by TCRdb to 2019 to 2021). Regarding the study in general: Samples covering the acute and convalescent phases of COVID-19 were provided by collaborators in the United States, Italy and Spain. The repertoires were released in a freely available public database meant as a resource for research on the immune response to SARS-CoV-2. The prospective study material was composed of cDNA or gDNA derived from T cells, B-cell-depleted T cells, or PBMCs. The samples were drawn from the first 160 participants of the ongoing ImmuneRACE study and from 1,254 subjects provided by 6 global collaborators. The dataset comprised deeply sampled blood TCRbeta repertoires from subjects exposed to, actively infected with, or recovered from COVID-19. Where available, HLA class I and class II types were obtained from metadata supplied by the sample provider rather than from assay-based typing. A de-identified subject ID, COVID-19 status, age in years and sex were almost always included in the sample metadata. Findings and caveats that apply to the study as a whole: Clinical and demographic metadata were provided uncurated, with the amount varying by source and participant.

TCRbeta CDR3 regions were amplified from genomic DNA using the immunoSEQ Assay, a bias-controlled multiplex PCR. The authors processed their data as follows. Nucleated cell counts per sample were estimated from amplification of reference gene primers within the assay. To quantify the absolute abundance of each unique TCRbeta CDR3 rearrangement, sequence reads were collapsed and filtered. For each sample, productive Simpson clonality was calculated as the square root of Simpson's diversity index across productive rearrangements. TCRdb took over this immuneACCESS table, retaining in-frame rearrangements with V and J assigned. Such tables are incomplete; in checked studies, under half of the missing clones stem from an unresolved V gene, and the remainder is unexplained. V and J calls and clone size are copied from that table; D and trimming were computed from the DNA. Counted in this sample were about 170,000 clones; approximately 91% of them appeared once. Around 5% of the sample lies in the top ten.

Its CDR3 holds 12 amino acids, cysteine through phenylalanine. Of the read, only the CDR3 DNA is kept; its 36 bases are in frame from base 1. According to the germline V gene, CDR1 reads MDHEN and CDR2 reads SYDVKM. Trimming at the junction amounts to 3 bases on V and 6 bases on J, and the germline ends lie 8 bases apart. The sample comprised peripheral blood. The chain is made from TRBV28 and TRBJ1-1; the D gene assignment is ambiguous. The TCR originated in a man between 18 and 35 years old with COVID-19, enrolled during active disease. CDR3 loop: CASSFPGSEAFF. The DNA sequence follows: TGTGCCAGCAGTTTCCCAGGCTCTGAAGCTTTCTTT.